This is a list of T cell receptor beta chains from one sample in a study of blood T cell repertoires in COVID-19. Measured with immunoSEQ multiplex PCR; TCRdb has only the in-frame clones, and not every one. The data contain about 370,000 clones, more than 80% of them seen just once; the ten biggest clones take up around 3%. Sequenced material: peripheral blood. These receptors originate from a woman aged 30 to 39 with COVID-19, enrolled during active disease. CDR3s include the opening cysteine and the closing phenylalanine or tryptophan. The D gene is left open where the match is weak. Size is omitted from some rows. Given values are once, few, many or a class for expanded clones.

d_gene	len	j_gene	v_gene	abundance	CDR3aa	CDR3nt
.	12	TRBJ2-3	TRBV7-2	.	CASSPNTDTQYF	TGTGCCAGCAGCCCTAACACAGATACGCAGTATTTT
.	14	TRBJ2-3	TRBV4-1	once	CASSQPRTADTQYF	TGCGCCAGCAGCCAACCCCGGACAGCAGATACGCAGTATTTT
TRBD1	15	TRBJ2-7	TRBV7-9	.	CASSRNDRGSYEQYF	TGTGCCAGCAGCCGGAATGACAGGGGCTCCTACGAGCAGTACTTC
.	12	TRBJ1-2	TRBV27	.	CASSSGGSGYTF	TGTGCCAGCAGTTCGGGCGGGTCTGGCTACACCTTC
.	15	TRBJ2-2	TRBV5-4	.	CASSSDRSNTGELFF	TGTGCCAGCAGCTCCGACAGGTCGAACACCGGGGAGCTGTTTTTT
TRBD1	15	TRBJ2-5	TRBV10-2	.	CASSIQDRGRETQYF	TGCGCCAGCAGTATACAGGACAGGGGGCGCGAGACCCAGTACTTC
TRBD1	15	TRBJ2-1	TRBV28	.	CASSSRTGVYNEQFF	TGTGCCAGCAGTTCCCGGACAGGGGTCTACAATGAGCAGTTCTTC
.	14	TRBJ2-3	TRBV5-1	.	CASSLSDSTDTQYF	TGCGCCAGCAGCTTGAGCGACAGCACAGATACGCAGTATTTT
.	15	TRBJ2-5	TRBV5-4	.	CASSLYNRDKETQYF	TGTGCCAGCAGCTTATATAACAGGGACAAAGAGACCCAGTACTTC
.	13	TRBJ2-1	TRBV29-1	.	CSVDGGRRNEQFF	TGCAGCGTTGACGGGGGGCGCAGGAATGAGCAGTTCTTC
TRBD2	16	TRBJ2-2	TRBV7-2	.	CASSLYRRGGTGELFF	TGTGCCAGCAGCTTATATAGGCGGGGGGGAACCGGGGAGCTGTTTTTT
TRBD1	14	TRBJ2-1	TRBV7-9	.	CASSPRGQGDEQFF	TGTGCCAGCAGCCCGCGGGGACAGGGCGATGAGCAGTTCTTC
.	13	TRBJ1-2	TRBV28	.	CASSTDTGYGYTF	TGTGCCAGCAGTACCGACACAGGCTATGGCTACACCTTC
TRBD2	15	TRBJ2-5	TRBV5-8	.	CASRPGLAGEETQYF	TGTGCCAGCAGACCGGGACTAGCGGGGGAAGAGACCCAGTACTTC
TRBD1	14	TRBJ1-1	TRBV19	once	CASSSRQGLGEAFF	TGTGCCAGTAGTAGCCGACAGGGGCTGGGTGAAGCTTTCTTT
TRBD1	17	TRBJ2-1	TRBV6-1	.	CASSGQQGALSYNEQFF	TGTGCCAGCAGTGGGCAACAGGGGGCTTTGTCCTACAATGAGCAGTTCTTC
.	16	TRBJ2-1	TRBV10-3	.	CAISARQEKGSNEQFF	TGTGCCATCAGTGCGCGACAGGAGAAAGGGAGCAATGAGCAGTTCTTC
TRBD2	16	TRBJ2-2	TRBV5-4	.	CASSLAGLAGPGELFF	TGTGCCAGCAGCTTGGCCGGACTAGCGGGACCCGGGGAGCTGTTTTTT
.	13	TRBJ1-2	TRBV28	.	CASRENGIYGYTF	TGTGCCAGCAGGGAGAACGGGATATATGGCTACACCTTC
.	16	TRBJ1-5	TRBV6-2/TRBV6-3	.	CASSYSRVRRNQPQHF	TGTGCCAGCAGTTACTCCAGGGTGCGCAGGAATCAGCCCCAGCATTTT
TRBD1	13	TRBJ1-1	TRBV11-3	.	CASSLQGDTEAFF	TGTGCCAGCAGCTTGCAGGGGGACACTGAAGCTTTCTTT
.	15	TRBJ2-3	TRBV5-8	.	CASSFRGSNTDTQYF	TGTGCCAGCAGCTTCAGAGGGTCAAACACAGATACGCAGTATTTT
.	13	TRBJ1-5	TRBV27	.	CASRTGPGQPQHF	TGTGCCAGCAGAACAGGGCCCGGTCAGCCCCAGCATTTT
.	13	TRBJ2-1	TRBV6-2/TRBV6-3	.	CASSSYRSHEQFF	TGTGCCAGCAGTTCATACAGGAGCCATGAGCAGTTCTTC
.	16	TRBJ1-1	TRBV4-1	.	CASSLKRGAEETEAFF	TGCGCCAGCAGCCTTAAACGGGGAGCGGAAGAGACTGAAGCTTTCTTT
.	14	TRBJ2-3	TRBV5-1	.	CASSPGVSTDTQYF	TGCGCCAGCAGCCCGGGAGTTAGCACAGATACGCAGTATTTT
TRBD1	15	TRBJ1-4	TRBV6-5	.	CASSYSWDSLGKLFF	TGTGCCAGCAGTTACTCTTGGGACAGTCTCGGAAAACTGTTTTTT
TRBD2	17	TRBJ2-3	TRBV4-3	.	CASSQDRGLAGTDTQYF	TGCGCCAGCAGCCAAGATAGAGGACTAGCGGGCACAGATACGCAGTATTTT
.	14	TRBJ2-2	TRBV4-2	.	CASSHPGETGELFF	TGTGCCAGCAGCCACCCAGGGGAGACCGGGGAGCTGTTTTTT
.	13	TRBJ1-5	TRBV28	.	CASSFPGDQPQHF	TGTGCCAGCAGTTTCCCAGGGGATCAGCCCCAGCATTTT
TRBD2	16	TRBJ2-1	TRBV27	once	CASSPEGLVRDNEQFF	TGTGCCAGCAGTCCTGAGGGACTAGTCAGGGACAATGAGCAGTTCTTC
TRBD2	16	TRBJ2-2	TRBV5-6	once	CASSLGVAGGTGELFF	TGTGCCAGCAGCTTAGGAGTAGCGGGGGGCACCGGGGAGCTGTTTTTT
.	13	TRBJ1-4	TRBV27	.	CASSLIHNEKLFF	TGTGCCAGCAGTTTAATCCATAATGAAAAACTGTTTTTT
TRBD1	13	TRBJ1-1	TRBV7-9	.	CASTPGRQGQAFF	TGTGCCAGCACCCCTGGGAGACAGGGACAAGCTTTCTTT
.	15	TRBJ2-3	TRBV5-1	.	CASSLGGHNTDTQYF	TGCGCCAGCAGCTTGGGTGGACATAACACAGATACGCAGTATTTT
TRBD1	17	TRBJ1-1	TRBV19	.	CASSISRPRDRFAEAFF	TGTGCCAGTAGTATTAGTCGACCCCGGGACAGGTTCGCTGAAGCTTTCTTT
.	19	TRBJ1-2	TRBV21-1	.	CASSTGAAGQGARDYGYTF	TGTGCCAGCAGCACAGGGGCGGCGGGACAGGGGGCTAGGGACTATGGCTACACCTTC
.	14	TRBJ1-1	TRBV5-6	.	CASSYLTGNTEAFF	TGTGCCAGCAGCTACTTGACAGGGAACACTGAAGCTTTCTTT
.	14	TRBJ2-5	TRBV6-6	.	CASSYTTVQETQYF	TGTGCCAGCAGTTACACGACAGTACAAGAGACCCAGTACTTC
.	14	TRBJ1-5	TRBV19	.	CASARTASNQPQHF	TGTGCCAGTGCTAGGACAGCTAGCAATCAGCCCCAGCATTTT
TRBD1	16	TRBJ1-1	TRBV27	.	CASSLLGQGGNTEAFF	TGTGCCAGCAGTTTATTGGGACAGGGGGGAAACACTGAAGCTTTCTTT
.	19	TRBJ1-3	TRBV14	.	CASSQDPRSGYFSGNTIYF	TGTGCCAGCAGCCAAGATCCCCGGTCTGGTTATTTCTCTGGAAACACCATATATTTT
TRBD2	21	TRBJ2-3	TRBV28	.	CASSFFPKTSGGAETADTQYF	TGTGCCAGCAGTTTTTTCCCCAAGACTAGCGGGGGAGCCGAAACTGCGGATACGCAGTATTTT
.	13	TRBJ1-1	TRBV5-8	.	CASSLAPGFGAFF	TGTGCCAGCAGCTTGGCTCCCGGGTTTGGGGCTTTCTTT
.	15	TRBJ1-2	TRBV6-5	.	CASGFRPRGYYGYTF	TGTGCCAGCGGTTTCCGGCCCAGGGGTTACTATGGCTACACCTTC
TRBD2	14	TRBJ2-1	TRBV2	.	CASSATSGSGEQFF	TGTGCCAGCAGTGCCACTAGCGGGAGCGGGGAGCAGTTCTTC
.	15	TRBJ1-4	TRBV27	.	CASSLSLELTEKLFF	TGTGCCAGCAGTTTATCCTTGGAGCTAACGGAAAAACTGTTTTTT
TRBD1	15	TRBJ1-4	TRBV6-5	.	CASSSGGQGGEKLFF	TGTGCCAGCAGTTCAGGAGGGCAGGGGGGCGAAAAACTGTTTTTT
TRBD1	16	TRBJ1-2	TRBV18	.	CASSPFAGDRGQIYTF	TGTGCCAGCTCACCATTCGCCGGGGACAGGGGGCAAATCTACACCTTC
.	15	TRBJ2-1	TRBV4-3	.	CASSQEIIVRAEQFF	TGCGCCAGCAGCCAAGAAATCATCGTCCGCGCTGAGCAGTTCTTC
TRBD2	16	TRBJ2-1	TRBV5-1	once	CASSQRLAVSYNEQFF	TGCGCCAGCAGCCAGAGACTAGCGGTCTCCTACAATGAGCAGTTCTTC
TRBD2	16	TRBJ2-5	TRBV5-1	.	CASSRGDVRGQETQYF	TGCGCCAGCAGCCGGGGGGATGTGCGGGGTCAAGAGACCCAGTACTTC
.	16	TRBJ1-5	TRBV10-3	.	CAISESIAQSNQPQHF	TGTGCCATCAGTGAGTCGATTGCCCAGTCCAATCAGCCCCAGCATTTT
.	14	TRBJ1-1	TRBV11-2	.	CASSLGGIAGEAFF	TGTGCCAGCAGCTTAGGTGGAATCGCAGGGGAGGCTTTCTTT
.	15	TRBJ1-1	TRBV6-5	.	CASSRPEGRGTEAFF	TGTGCCAGCAGCCGCCCAGAGGGGAGGGGGACTGAAGCTTTCTTT